The clone carrying this T cell receptor beta chain has only one observation. The data were taken from a study of Ad26.COV2.S vaccination and SARS-CoV-2 variants. Study overall: Ad26.COV2.S shots went into the muscle once or twice, 56 days apart.

Treatment reported: around 19 received Ad26.COV2.S at low or high dose, single or two shots; about five received placebo; per-sample allocation not given. Repertoires come from day 63 after the first vaccine or placebo injection. The data were produced by immunoSEQ multiplex PCR, yet TCRdb's version contains in-frame clones alone and is incomplete. The sample shows hundreds of thousands of clones, 88% of them seen only once. Trimming shortened V by 2 bases and J by 3 bases, and 10 bases separated the two germline ends. Per the germline V gene, CDR1 is MNHNY and CDR2 is SVGAGI (reference sequence). The CDR3 is 14 residues long.

The receptor comes from a person aged 18 to 65 who received the Ad26.COV2.S COVID-19 vaccine or a placebo. Material: peripheral blood, obtained in a trial of Ad26.COV2.S vaccine versus placebo. The chain uses TRBV6-6 and TRBJ1-1; maybe TRBD1 (5 bases). CDR3 in amino acids: CASSYGLGDTEAFF. CDR3 DNA: TGTGCCAGCAGTTACGGCCTGGGGGACACTGAAGCTTTCTTT.